These 30 T cell receptor beta chains originate from one sample sequenced in a study of shared clonotypes between healthy human individuals (dated by TCRdb to the early 2020s). The library came from the immunoSEQ multiplex PCR assay. TCRdb limited this immuneACCESS table to in-frame rearrangements with V and J called. A share of clones is missing; checked studies link under half to unresolved V genes, and the rest is unexplained. The sample table lists 400,000 or so clones, around 96% of them with a count of one. The ten largest clones represent 0.32% of the sample. The sample was memory CD8+ T cells sorted from blood. Read against the paper, the sample's cell subset or site label means: CD45RO+ cells pooled with CCR7-negative TemRA cells. The source of these receptors is a young man in good health.

The CDR3 nucleotides read TGTGCCAGCAGTGCAAGGACAGGACCCTACGAGCAGTACTTC. It yields the protein CASSARTGPYEQYF. This chain links TRBV6-1 with TRBJ2-7; 7 positions match TRBD1. V lost 4 bases to trimming and J lost 2 bases; unmatched junction nucleotides: 5. The CDR3 totals 14 residues. The germline V gene encodes CDR1 MNHNS and CDR2 SASEGT.

With regard to this clone: Within the sample, other DNA sequences also encode this same CDR3. CDR3 DNA: TGTGCCTGGAGCGTACAGGCCAACACTGAAGCTTTCTTT. As protein: CAWSVQANTEAFF. The chain couples TRBV30 to TRBJ1-1; TRBD1 is a possible D gene (5 bases). The CDR3 is made up of 13 amino acids. In germline, CDR1 is GTSNPN, CDR2 SVGIG (reference sequence). V lost 3 bases and J 2 bases, leaving 10 bases between the germline ends.

CDR3 sequence (DNA): TGTGCCAGCAGCACCCCGGGACAGGTCCAAGAGACCCAGTACTTC. Translating it yields CASSTPGQVQETQYF. The chain couples TRBV4-2 to TRBJ2-5; 8 nucleotides align to TRBD1. From germline, CDR1 is LGHNA and CDR2 YNFKEQ. J lost 1 base, V lost 5 bases, and 6 bases had no gene match. The CDR3 has 15 amino acids.

J is TRBJ1-3 and V is TRBV7-2; no reliable D call. This CDR3 has 13 residues. Germline CDR1 is SGHTA and CDR2 is FQGNSA. The V end was cut by 2 bases, the J end by 4 bases, with 6 bases between. The CDR3 here is CASSLFLGNTIYF. CDR3 DNA: TGTGCCAGCAGCTTATTTCTGGGAAACACCATATATTTT. Full variable domain (missing parts from reference TRBV7-2 and TRBJ1-3): GAGVSQSPSNKVTEKGKDVELRCDPISGHTALYWYRQSLGQGLEFLIYFQGNSAPDKSGLPSDRFSAERTGGSVSTLTIQRTQQEDSAVYLCASSLFLGNTIYFGEGSWLTVV.

The chain is built from TRBV28 and TRBJ2-5; 7 nucleotides match TRBD2. After removal of 10 bases from V and 5 bases from J, the junction contained 7 bases not matched to a gene. CDR1 is MDHEN and CDR2 is SYDVKM in the germline V gene. The CDR3 is 12 amino acids. The CDR3 loop reads CATRTSRETQYF. The CDR3 coding sequence is TGTGCCACCAGGACTAGTCGTGAGACCCAGTACTTC.

V usage is TRBV7-9 and J usage is TRBJ1-2; no definite D call. Germline CDR1 and CDR2: SEHNR and FQNEAQ (reference sequence). The V end lost 5 bases, the J end lost 8 bases, and 12 bases lay between the germline ends. This CDR3 is built from 12 residues. The chain's CDR3 is CASSSTLGGYTF. CDR3 bases: TGTGCCAGCAGCAGCACCTTGGGGGGCTACACCTTC.

The chain couples TRBV28 to TRBJ1-5; D remains ambiguous. The CDR3 is 14 amino acids. In germline, CDR1 is MDHEN, CDR2 SYDVKM. V was shortened by 3 bases and J by 0 bases, with 6 bases between the two germline ends. DNA for the CDR3: TGTGCCAGCAGTTTCGACGGTAGCAATCAGCCCCAGCATTTT. Amino acid sequence: CASSFDGSNQPQHF.

The gene calls are TRBV4-1 and TRBJ1-3, with unresolved D. Trimming cost V 4 bases and J 2 bases, with 9 bases left between them. This CDR3 region has 14 residues. Germline values: CDR1 MGHRA, CDR2 YSYEKL. CDR3 sequence: CASSPETPGNTIYF. CDR3 sequence (DNA): TGCGCCAGCAGCCCAGAAACGCCTGGAAACACCATATATTTT.

V and J are TRBV2 and TRBJ2-5; D is undetermined. Germline V gene data show CDR1 as SNHLY and CDR2 as FYNNEI. The CDR3 spans 13 residues. V shed 7 bases and J shed 3 bases, with 12 bases lying between them. The CDR3 reads CASKAAGEETQYF. In DNA form, the CDR3 reads TGTGCCAGCAAGGCGGCAGGAGAAGAGACCCAGTACTTC.

CDR3 sequence: CATSIDRGSYNEQFF. DNA for the CDR3: TGTGCCACCAGCATCGACAGGGGTTCCTACAATGAGCAGTTCTTC. The V and J genes are TRBV15 and TRBJ2-1; TRBD1 agrees at 8 bases. CDR1 and CDR2 from the germline V gene are LNHNV and YYDKDF (reference sequence). V was pared by 4 bases and J by 1 base, with 3 bases of the junction left unmatched. The CDR3 is 15 residues long.

This chain links TRBV7-9 with TRBJ2-7; D is ambiguous. Between the trimmed V and J ends, which lost 5 bases and 2 bases, there was a span of 7 bases. The CDR3 is made up of 12 amino acids. Germline V gene data show CDR1 as SEHNR and CDR2 as FQNEAQ (reference sequence). The CDR3 region is CASSRIPYEQYF. In DNA form, the CDR3 reads TGTGCCAGCAGCCGAATACCCTACGAGCAGTACTTC.

The rearrangement joins TRBV27 to TRBJ1-5; 8 bases are a match to TRBD1. Per germline, CDR1 MNHEY and CDR2 SMNVEV (reference sequence). Trimming cost V 6 bases and J 2 bases; bases outside gene matches: 6. This CDR3 is 15 amino acids long. The CDR3 spells CASRRTGFGNQPQHF. CDR3 coding DNA: TGTGCCAGCAGACGGACAGGGTTTGGCAATCAGCCCCAGCATTTT.

The chain joins TRBV6-1 to TRBJ2-3; no clear D gene. Germline CDR1 reads MNHNS; CDR2 reads SASEGT. V shed 7 bases and J shed 2 bases, with 4 bases lying between them. The CDR3 has 11 residues. The CDR3 region has the DNA TGTGCCAGCACTACCACAGATACGCAGTATTTT. Translation gives CASTTTDTQYF.

This sequence joins TRBV30 and TRBJ2-5; tentative D call: TRBD1 (6 bases). The germline V gene encodes CDR1 GTSNPN and CDR2 SVGIG (reference sequence). The V gene lost 3 bases and the J gene lost 5 bases, with 16 bases spanning the gap. The CDR3 has 14 amino acids. In DNA form, the CDR3 reads TGTGCCTGGAGCCGTGGGGGCGGCCGGGAGACCCAGTACTTC. This gives the protein CAWSRGGGRETQYF.

J is TRBJ2-7 and V is TRBV27; maybe TRBD2 (5 bases). The CDR3 sequence is 16 residues long. Between the trimmed V and J ends, which lost 4 bases and 2 bases, there was a span of 18 bases. Germline V CDR1 and CDR2: MNHEY, SMNVEV (reference sequence). The chain's CDR3 is CASSSGGRRGTYEQYF. CDR3 in DNA: TGTGCCAGCAGTTCAGGTGGGAGAAGAGGGACCTACGAGCAGTACTTC.

This clone was counted a single time. J is TRBJ1-2 and V is TRBV9; 9 bases are shared with TRBD1. After removal of 4 bases from V and 1 base from J, the junction contained 14 bases not matched to a gene. The CDR3 sequence is 18 residues long. Looked up from germline, CDR1 is SGDLS and CDR2 is YYNGEE. CDR3 residues: CASSPNKQGARDNYGYTF. The CDR3 DNA reads TGTGCCAGCAGCCCAAATAAACAGGGGGCGCGGGATAACTATGGCTACACCTTC.

J is TRBJ2-4 and V is TRBV28; 8 positions match TRBD1. The CDR3 sequence is 15 residues long. With 4 bases clipped from V and 3 bases from J, the junction kept 5 bases outside the gene matches. Germline CDR1 MDHEN, CDR2 SYDVKM. CDR3 in DNA: TGTGCCAGCAGTTCAGGGGGCGACGTCAAAAACATTCAGTACTTC. As protein: CASSSGGDVKNIQYF.

The rearrangement links TRBV9 to TRBJ2-1, with 10 positions matching TRBD2. With V trimmed by 4 bases and J by 6 bases, 10 bases remained unmatched. The CDR3 length is 16 residues. Germline values: CDR1 SGDLS, CDR2 YYNGEE. The CDR3 DNA follows: TGTGCCAGCAGCCCCGAAGTTTGGACTAGCGGCAATGAGCAGTTCTTC. Its protein product is CASSPEVWTSGNEQFF.

This chain joins TRBV10-1 and TRBJ2-7; D unclear. Germline V CDR1 and CDR2: WNHNN, SYGVQD (reference sequence). V shed 0 bases and J shed 3 bases, with 12 bases lying between them. The CDR3 is 15 amino acids. CDR3 sequence reads: CASSESNGRNYEQYF. The CDR3 DNA is TGCGCCAGCAGTGAGTCTAACGGACGGAACTACGAGCAGTACTTC.

This chain connects TRBV4-1 to TRBJ2-1, with a weak D call TRBD2 (6 bases). This CDR3 has 17 residues. CDR1 and CDR2 from the germline V gene are MGHRA and YSYEKL. V was shortened by 1 base and J by 6 bases, with 19 bases between the two germline ends. This CDR3 is CASSQGSLVGGSNEQFF. CDR3 sequence (DNA): TGCGCCAGCAGCCAAGGCTCTTTGGTCGGGGGATCCAATGAGCAGTTCTTC.

For this clone: In the same sample, other DNA sequences code for this CDR3. J is TRBJ2-3 and V is TRBV5-1, with D hard to call. The length of the CDR3 is 13 residues. V shed 0 bases and J shed 3 bases, with 5 bases lying between them. CDR1 SGHRS and CDR2 YFSETQ come from the germline V gene. This CDR3 is CASSLEGTDTQYF. The CDR3 region has the DNA TGCGCCAGCAGCTTGGAGGGAACAGATACGCAGTATTTT.

The chain joins TRBV10-2 to TRBJ1-1; 7 nucleotides match TRBD1. CDR1 and CDR2 from the germline V gene are WSHSY and SAAADI. The V and J ends lost 2 bases and 6 bases, in that order; junction bases with no gene match: 6. This CDR3 is 14 amino acids long. CDR3 in amino acids: CASSELTGIAEAFF. The CDR3 DNA reads TGCGCCAGCAGTGAGCTGACAGGGATCGCTGAAGCTTTCTTT.

The chain is built from TRBV7-2 and TRBJ2-5; TRBD1 agrees at 9 bases. The CDR3 is 17 amino acids. Per germline, CDR1 SGHTA and CDR2 FQGNSA. V gave up 5 bases and J gave up 4 bases; unmatched junction bases: 14. Here the CDR3 DNA reads TGTGCCAGCAGCACCGGGACAGGGATCATTAGGGGAGAGACCCAGTACTTC. Its protein product is CASSTGTGIIRGETQYF. Using reference TRBV7-2 and TRBJ2-5 for the parts outside the CDR3, the full variable domain is GAGVSQSPSNKVTEKGKDVELRCDPISGHTALYWYRQSLGQGLEFLIYFQGNSAPDKSGLPSDRFSAERTGGSVSTLTIQRTQQEDSAVYLCASSTGTGIIRGETQYFGPGTRLLVL.

The V gene is TRBV27, the J gene TRBJ1-1; the D is unclear. V lost 4 bases and J 4 bases, leaving 13 bases between the germline ends. This CDR3 comprises 14 residues. Germline V gives CDR1 MNHEY, CDR2 SMNVEV (reference sequence). The CDR3 loop reads CASSSPPAGTEAFF. DNA for the CDR3: TGTGCCAGCAGTTCGCCCCCCGCCGGCACTGAAGCTTTCTTT.

The chain employs TRBV18 and TRBJ2-2; 9 bases align to TRBD2. The CDR3 spans 17 residues. V trimming: 0 bases; J trimming: 5 bases; junction bases outside the gene matches: 7. In germline, CDR1 is KGHSH, CDR2 LQKENI. The CDR3 here is CASSPPLAGDRTGELFF. The CDR3 bases are TGTGCCAGCTCACCACCCTTAGCGGGAGATAGGACCGGGGAGCTGTTTTTT. The variable domain in full, with the rest retrieved from reference TRBV18 and TRBJ2-2, is NAGVMQNPRHLVRRRGQEARLRCSPMKGHSHVYWYRQLPEEGLKFMVYLQKENIIDESGMPKERFSAEFPKEGPSILRIQQVVRGDSAAYFCASSPPLAGDRTGELFFGEGSRLTVL.

The chain uses TRBV19 and TRBJ2-1; possible D gene TRBD1, 5 bases. The V end was cut by 6 bases, the J end by 5 bases, with 11 bases between. Germline V gene lookup returns CDR1 LNHDA and CDR2 SQIVND (reference sequence). The CDR3 totals 13 residues. The CDR3 sequence is CASSVRAHNEQFF. The CDR3 DNA reads TGTGCCAGTAGCGTCAGGGCTCACAATGAGCAGTTCTTC.

The chain uses TRBV2 and TRBJ2-2, with D perhaps matching TRBD1 or TRBD2 (5 bases each). Germline loops: CDR1 SNHLY, CDR2 FYNNEI. The CDR3 spans 13 residues. Trimming left V 9 bases short and J 4 bases short, with 12 bases between. CDR3 region: CASNRDRTGELFF. In DNA, the CDR3 is TGTGCCAGTAACCGGGACCGCACCGGGGAGCTGTTTTTT. Variable domain in full (rest from reference TRBV2 and TRBJ2-2): EPEVTQTPSHQVTQMGQEVILRCVPISNHLYFYWYRQILGQKVEFLVSFYNNEISEKSEIFDDQFSVERPDGSNFTLKIRSTKLEDSAMYFCASNRDRTGELFFGEGSRLTVL.

Regarding this clone: A junction boundary mismatches the germline segment, possibly from a read error. J is TRBJ2-3 and V is TRBV7-9; 14 positions match TRBD2. CDR1 is SEHNR, CDR2 FQNEAQ, per germline (reference sequence). CDR3 length: 12 residues. CDR3 sequence (DNA): TGTGCCAGCAGCCCGGGACTAGCGGGAGCTTTATTT. This translates into CASSPGLAGALF.

The genes are TRBV2 and TRBJ2-5, with 8 bases that match TRBD2. The CDR3 spans 14 residues. J lost 0 bases, V lost 8 bases, and 5 bases had no gene match. CDR1 SNHLY and CDR2 FYNNEI come from the germline V gene. The CDR3 reads CASLSGTYQETQYF. The CDR3 coding sequence is TGTGCCAGCCTTAGCGGGACGTACCAAGAGACCCAGTACTTC.

V gene TRBV11-3 combines with J gene TRBJ2-2; no clear D. Trimming took 1 base from V and 7 from J, leaving 7 bases between them. Germline values: CDR1 SGHNT, CDR2 YENEEA. The CDR3 loop spans 13 amino acids. The CDR3 region has the DNA TGTGCCAGCAGCTTAGTGGGTGGCGGGGAGCTGTTTTTT. It encodes CASSLVGGGELFF. The variable domain in full, with the rest retrieved from reference TRBV11-3 and TRBJ2-2, is EAGVVQSPRYKIIEKKQPVAFWCNPISGHNTLYWYLQNLGQGPELLIRYENEEAVDDSQLPKDRFSAERLKGVDSTLKIQPAELGDSAVYLCASSLVGGGELFFGEGSRLTVL.